What follows describes a single T cell receptor beta chain. Its specificity is unknown. Terminally differentiated effector memory CD45RA+ cells were excluded by CCR7 positive selection of CD45RO-negative cells. These data originate in a study of shared clonotypes between healthy human individuals. Overall study results and limits: Non-shared clonotypes were found to have lower generation probabilities than the clonotypes that were shared by all four of the sorted-subset donors. About 5.2% was the fraction of naive CD4 clonotypes found shared across a few donors.

The protocol was immunoSEQ multiplex PCR, while the TCRdb copy is restricted to in-frame clones and leaves out a portion. The table lists about 2 million clones, about 95% of them singletons. Source material: naive CD8+ T cells sorted from blood. The sequence was obtained from a man aged 18 to 30 in good health.

Written as DNA, the CDR3 is TGCGCCAGCAGCCAAGATGAAACCAGCCGGTTCTTC. Its translation: CASSQDETSRFF. The chain combines TRBV4-1 with TRBJ2-1, with no clear D. The CDR3 spans 12 residues. Germline values: CDR1 MGHRA, CDR2 YSYEKL. V was cut by 0 bases and J by 15 bases, with 12 bases left in between.